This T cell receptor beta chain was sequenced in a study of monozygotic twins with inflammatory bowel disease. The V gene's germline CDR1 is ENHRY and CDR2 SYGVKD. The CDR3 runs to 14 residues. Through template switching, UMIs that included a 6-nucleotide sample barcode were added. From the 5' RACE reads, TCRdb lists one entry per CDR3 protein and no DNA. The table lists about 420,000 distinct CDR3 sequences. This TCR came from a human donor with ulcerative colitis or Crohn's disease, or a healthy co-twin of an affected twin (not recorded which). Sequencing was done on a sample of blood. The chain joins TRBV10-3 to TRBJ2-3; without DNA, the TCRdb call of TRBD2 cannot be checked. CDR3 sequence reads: CAISRLADTDTQYF.